These T cell receptor beta chains were read from a single sample in a study of CD8 T cells in Susac syndrome. In TCRdb, the immunoSEQ multiplex PCR reads were re-called with MiXCR into one record per CDR3 protein. The table lists 250,000 to 300,000 distinct CDR3 sequences, around 89% of them singletons. Sample: CD8+ T cells from PBMCs. These TCRs come from a human donor with multiple sclerosis. CDR3s include the opening cysteine and the closing phenylalanine or tryptophan. The order of the fields is J gene, CDR3 length, V gene, CDR3 protein.

TRBJ2-1	15	TRBV4-2	CASSQDGGNNYEQFF
TRBJ2-7	13	TRBV20-1	CSAPSGSSYEQYF
TRBJ1-3	15	TRBV20-1	CSARYPGQVGNTIYF
TRBJ2-1	17	TRBV24-1	CATSDSLLAGEYNEQFF
TRBJ2-7	14	TRBV2	CASSEVQGYHEQYF
TRBJ2-7	16	TRBV7-9	CASSQQGGRGSYEQYF
TRBJ2-1	14	TRBV6-2/TRBV6-3	CASSYIDPRDEQFF
TRBJ2-5	14	TRBV13	CASSDPRGQETQYF
TRBJ2-7	16	TRBV19	CASGNGPGYFPYEQYF
TRBJ2-3	15	TRBV7-8	CASSHKAGGTDTQYF
TRBJ2-3	16	TRBV28	CASSPLAGGGTDTQYF
TRBJ2-3	19	TRBV5-1	CASSWPRLAGGPDTDTQYF
TRBJ2-1	15	TRBV18	CASSPRDSLANEQFF
TRBJ2-6	15	TRBV5-1	CASSLMGGGANVLTF
TRBJ2-3	16	TRBV15	CATSPRRGGGYDTQYF
TRBJ2-1	17	TRBV4-3	CASSRDLGGGAYNEQFF
TRBJ1-1	15	TRBV6-4	CASSDSIGPGAEAFF
TRBJ2-1	16	TRBV11-2	CASSLTGPGSYNEQFF
TRBJ1-5	14	TRBV3-1	CASSQDGGWQPQHF
TRBJ2-7	15	TRBV27	CASSSYRPPSYEQYF
TRBJ2-6	14	TRBV24-1	CATRDPGGANVLTF
TRBJ2-2	13	TRBV19	CASSIRSPGELFF
TRBJ2-4	16	TRBV4-2	CASSQVASGGPNIQYF
TRBJ2-3	16	TRBV14	CASSPLAGAYTDTQYF
TRBJ1-4	15	TRBV6-5	CASSPSSVAGGKLFF
TRBJ1-3	19	TRBV7-2	CASSLRHWDNHYSGNTIYF
TRBJ2-2	14	TRBV5-1	CASSSARSTGELFF
TRBJ2-7	14	TRBV7-9	CASGQRDRSYEQYF
TRBJ1-4	12	TRBV30	CAWNRGNEKLFF
TRBJ2-7	13	TRBV7-9	CASGGLFVYEQYF
TRBJ2-7	15	TRBV3-1	CASSQDPLPSYEQYF
TRBJ2-2	15	TRBV30	CAWSSQEEDTGELFF
TRBJ1-1	14	TRBV2	CASSGGEMNTEAFF
TRBJ2-3	19	TRBV10-3	CAISELGLAGGWGTDTQYF
TRBJ1-4	15	TRBV6-6	CASSYSAGMMEKLFF